This T cell receptor (beta chain) was recovered during a study of shared clonotypes between healthy human individuals. Turning to the study itself: Each donor had three CD4 naive, three CD4 memory, two CD8 naive and one CD8 memory plate.

Original processing methods: Junction-only sequences without quality scores came from ImmunoSEQ, so filtering differed. This table comes from immunoSEQ multiplex PCR, and its TCRdb copy is limited to in-frame clones, with some not included. The DNA was the basis for D and trimming; V, J and clone size are from that table. The data contain approximately 2.5 million clones, roughly 93% of them singletons. V was trimmed by 3 bases and J by 6 bases, leaving 8 bases between them. This CDR3 is 12 amino acids long. CDR1 and CDR2 from the germline V gene are LNHDA and SQIVND (reference sequence). The chain links TRBV19 to TRBJ1-1; D unresolved. Sequencing was performed on naive CD4+ T cells from PBMCs. Subset of the sample: CD45RA+ positively selected. The sequence was obtained from a young man in good health. Some clones in this sample may be carry-over from other donors' samples. Here the CDR3 reads CASSIIASEAFF. The CDR3 nucleotides read TGTGCCAGTAGTATTATAGCTTCTGAAGCTTTCTTT.